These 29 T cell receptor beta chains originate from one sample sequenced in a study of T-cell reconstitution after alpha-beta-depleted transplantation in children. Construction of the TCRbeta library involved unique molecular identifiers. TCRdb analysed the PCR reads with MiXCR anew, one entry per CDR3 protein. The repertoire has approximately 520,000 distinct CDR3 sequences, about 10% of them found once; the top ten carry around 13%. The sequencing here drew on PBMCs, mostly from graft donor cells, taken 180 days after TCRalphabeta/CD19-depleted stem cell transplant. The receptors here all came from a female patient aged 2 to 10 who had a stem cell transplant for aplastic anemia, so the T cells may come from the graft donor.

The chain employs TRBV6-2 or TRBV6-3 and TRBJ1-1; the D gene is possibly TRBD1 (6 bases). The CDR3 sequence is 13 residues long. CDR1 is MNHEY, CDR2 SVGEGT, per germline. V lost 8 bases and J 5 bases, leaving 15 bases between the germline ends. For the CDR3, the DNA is TGTGCCAGCGATGCTACAGGGAGGACTGAAGCTTTCTTT. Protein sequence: CASDATGRTEAFF.

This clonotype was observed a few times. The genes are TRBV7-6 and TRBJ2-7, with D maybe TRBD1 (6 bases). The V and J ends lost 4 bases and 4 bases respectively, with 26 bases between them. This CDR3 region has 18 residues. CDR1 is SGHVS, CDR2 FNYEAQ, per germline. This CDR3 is CASSYLKGDTSYWYEQYV. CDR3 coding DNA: TGTGCCAGCAGCTACCTAAAGGGGGACACCTCCTATTGGTACGAGCAGTACGTC.

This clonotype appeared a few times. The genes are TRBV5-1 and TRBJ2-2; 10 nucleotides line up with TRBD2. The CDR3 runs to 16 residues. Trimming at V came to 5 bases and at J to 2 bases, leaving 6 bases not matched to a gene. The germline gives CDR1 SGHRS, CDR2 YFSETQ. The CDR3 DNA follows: TGCGCCAGCAGTTTACTAGCGGGAACTAACACCGGGGAGCTGTTTTTT. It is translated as CASSLLAGTNTGELFF.

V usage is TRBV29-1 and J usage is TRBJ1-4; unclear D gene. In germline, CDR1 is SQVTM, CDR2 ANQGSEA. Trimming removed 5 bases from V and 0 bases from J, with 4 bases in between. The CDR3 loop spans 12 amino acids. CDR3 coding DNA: TGCAGCGTTTCCGCAACTAATGAAAAACTGTTTTTT. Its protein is CSVSATNEKLFF.

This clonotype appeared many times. CDR3 DNA sequence: TGTGCCAGCAGCTTTCGGGACTCCACAGATACGCAGTATTTT. This codes for CASSFRDSTDTQYF. The chain joins TRBV3-1 to TRBJ2-3, with D perhaps matching TRBD2 (6 bases). Trimming took 5 bases from V and 2 from J, leaving 11 bases between them. The CDR3 is 14 residues long. The germline CDR1 and CDR2 sequences are LGHDT and YNNKEL (reference sequence).

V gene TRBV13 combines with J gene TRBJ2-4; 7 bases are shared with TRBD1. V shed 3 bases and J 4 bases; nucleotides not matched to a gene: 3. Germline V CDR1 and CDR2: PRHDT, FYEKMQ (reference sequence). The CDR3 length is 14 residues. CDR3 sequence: CASSLTGTKNIQYF. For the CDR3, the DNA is TGTGCCAGCAGCTTGACAGGGACAAAAAACATTCAGTACTTC. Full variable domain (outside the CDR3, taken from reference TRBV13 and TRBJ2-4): AAGVIQSPRHLIKEKRETATLKCYPIPRHDTVYWYQQGPGQDPQFLISFYEKMQSDKGSIPDRFSAQQFSDYHSELNMSSLELGDSALYFCASSLTGTKNIQYFGAGTRLSVL.

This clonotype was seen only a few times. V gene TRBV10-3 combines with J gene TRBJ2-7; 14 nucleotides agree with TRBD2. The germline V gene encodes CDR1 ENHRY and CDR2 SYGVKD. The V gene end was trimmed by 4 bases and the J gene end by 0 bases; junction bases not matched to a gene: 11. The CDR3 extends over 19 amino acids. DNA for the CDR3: TGTGCCATCAGTGGGCCCGGGACTAGCGGGAGAAGCGACTCCTACGAGCAGTACTTC. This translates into CAISGPGTSGRSDSYEQYF.

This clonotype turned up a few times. This CDR3 reads CASSYPTGGLYEQYF. For the CDR3, the DNA is TGTGCCAGCAGTTACCCGACAGGGGGTCTCTACGAGCAGTACTTC. The rearrangement joins TRBV6-5 to TRBJ2-7; 9 nucleotides match TRBD1. The junction had 5 bases not matched to a gene; V was cut back by 2 bases and J by 3 bases. From germline, CDR1 is MNHEY and CDR2 SVGAGI. The CDR3 extends over 15 amino acids.

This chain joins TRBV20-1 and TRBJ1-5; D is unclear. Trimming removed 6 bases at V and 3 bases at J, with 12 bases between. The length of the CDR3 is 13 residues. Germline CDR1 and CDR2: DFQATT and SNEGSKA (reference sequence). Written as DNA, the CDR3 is TGCAGTGCCATGGACCTTTTCAATCAGCCCCAGCATTTT. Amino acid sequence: CSAMDLFNQPQHF.

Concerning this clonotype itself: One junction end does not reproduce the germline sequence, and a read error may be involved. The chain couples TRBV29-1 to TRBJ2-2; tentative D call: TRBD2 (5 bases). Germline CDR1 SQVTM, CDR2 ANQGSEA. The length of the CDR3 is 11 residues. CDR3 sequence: CSARGTGERFF. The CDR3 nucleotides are TGCAGCGCCCGGGGTACCGGGGAGCGGTTTTTT.

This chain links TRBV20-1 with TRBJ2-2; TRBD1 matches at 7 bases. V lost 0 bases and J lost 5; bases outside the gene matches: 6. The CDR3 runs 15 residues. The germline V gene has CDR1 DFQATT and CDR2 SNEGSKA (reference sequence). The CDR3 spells CSARDLQGTTGELFF. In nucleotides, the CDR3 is TGCAGTGCTAGAGATCTACAGGGGACAACCGGGGAGCTGTTTTTT.

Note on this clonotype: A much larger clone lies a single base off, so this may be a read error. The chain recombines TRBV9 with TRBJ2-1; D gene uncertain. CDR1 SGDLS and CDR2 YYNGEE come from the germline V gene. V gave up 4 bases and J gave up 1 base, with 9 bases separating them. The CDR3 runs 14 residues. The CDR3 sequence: CASSSQESYNEQFF. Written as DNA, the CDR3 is TGTGCCAGCAGCTCTCAGGAATCCTACAATGAGCAGTTCTTC.

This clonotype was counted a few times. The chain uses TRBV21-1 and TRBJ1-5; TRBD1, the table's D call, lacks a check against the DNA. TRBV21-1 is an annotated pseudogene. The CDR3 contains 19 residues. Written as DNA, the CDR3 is TGTGCCAGCAGCAAAAGCCCGGGACAGGGTTTCGATAGCAATCAGCCCCAGCATTTT. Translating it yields CASSKSPGQGFDSNQPQHF.

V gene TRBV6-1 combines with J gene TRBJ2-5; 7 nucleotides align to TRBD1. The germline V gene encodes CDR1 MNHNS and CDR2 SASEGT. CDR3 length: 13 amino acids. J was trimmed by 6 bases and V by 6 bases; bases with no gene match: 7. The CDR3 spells CASSPDRVQTQYF. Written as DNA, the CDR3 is TGTGCCAGCAGCCCCGACAGGGTACAGACCCAGTACTTC.

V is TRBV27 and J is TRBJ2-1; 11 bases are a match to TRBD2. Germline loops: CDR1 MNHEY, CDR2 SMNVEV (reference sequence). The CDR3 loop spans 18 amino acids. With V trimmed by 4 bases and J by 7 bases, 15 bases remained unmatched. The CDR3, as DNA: TGTGCCAGCAGTTATACTAGCGGGAGTCTGTTGTATTTGAATGAGCAGTTCTTC. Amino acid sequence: CASSYTSGSLLYLNEQFF.

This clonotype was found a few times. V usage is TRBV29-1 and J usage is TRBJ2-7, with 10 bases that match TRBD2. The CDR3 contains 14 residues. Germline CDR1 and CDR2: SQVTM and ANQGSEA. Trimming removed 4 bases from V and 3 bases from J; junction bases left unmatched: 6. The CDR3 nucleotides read TGCAGCGTTGGAGTTCTAGCGGGAGACTACGAGCAGTACTTC. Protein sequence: CSVGVLAGDYEQYF.

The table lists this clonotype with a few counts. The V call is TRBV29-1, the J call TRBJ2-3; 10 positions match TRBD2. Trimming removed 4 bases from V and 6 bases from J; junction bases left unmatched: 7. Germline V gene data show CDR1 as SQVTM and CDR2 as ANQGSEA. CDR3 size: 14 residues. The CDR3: CSVGELAGLDTQYF. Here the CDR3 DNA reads TGCAGCGTTGGTGAACTAGCGGGATTGGATACGCAGTATTTT.

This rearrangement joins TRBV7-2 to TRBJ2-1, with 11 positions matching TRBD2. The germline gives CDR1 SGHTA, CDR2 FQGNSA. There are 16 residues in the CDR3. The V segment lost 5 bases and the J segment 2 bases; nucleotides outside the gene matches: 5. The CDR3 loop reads CASSLTSGIPYNEQFF. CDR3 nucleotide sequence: TGTGCCAGCAGCCTGACTAGCGGGATACCCTACAATGAGCAGTTCTTC.

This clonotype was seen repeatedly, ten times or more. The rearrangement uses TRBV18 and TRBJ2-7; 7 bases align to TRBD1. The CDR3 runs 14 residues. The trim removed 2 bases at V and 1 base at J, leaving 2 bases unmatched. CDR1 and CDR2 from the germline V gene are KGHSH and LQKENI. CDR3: CASSPETGSYEQYF. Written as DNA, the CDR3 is TGTGCCAGCTCACCAGAGACAGGGTCCTACGAGCAGTACTTC.

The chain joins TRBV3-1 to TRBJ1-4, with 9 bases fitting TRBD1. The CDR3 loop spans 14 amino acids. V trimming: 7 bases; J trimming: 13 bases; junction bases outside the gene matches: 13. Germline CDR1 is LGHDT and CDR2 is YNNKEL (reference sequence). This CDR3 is CASTSSGQGTGLFF. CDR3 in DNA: TGTGCCAGCACCTCGAGCGGACAGGGGACAGGACTGTTTTTT.

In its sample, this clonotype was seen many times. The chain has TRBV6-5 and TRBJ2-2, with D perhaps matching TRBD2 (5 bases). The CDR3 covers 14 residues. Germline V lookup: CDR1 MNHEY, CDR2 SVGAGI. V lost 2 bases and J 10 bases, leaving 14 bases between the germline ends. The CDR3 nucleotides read TGTGCCAGCAGTTACAGGTTTCTACGGGAGGAGCTGTTTTTT. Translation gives CASSYRFLREELFF.

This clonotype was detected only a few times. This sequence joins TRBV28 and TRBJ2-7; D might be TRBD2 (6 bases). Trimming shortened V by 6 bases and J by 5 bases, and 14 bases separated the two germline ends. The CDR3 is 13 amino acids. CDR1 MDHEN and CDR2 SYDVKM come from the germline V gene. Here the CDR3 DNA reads TGTGCCAGCAGGCGGGACCCCCGGGACGAGCAGTACTTC. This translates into CASRRDPRDEQYF. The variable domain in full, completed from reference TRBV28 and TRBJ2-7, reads DVKVTQSSRYLVKRTGEKVFLECVQDMDHENMFWYRQDPGLGLRLIYFSYDVKMKEKGDIPEGYSVSREKKERFSLILESASTNQTSMYLCASRRDPRDEQYFGPGTRLTVT.

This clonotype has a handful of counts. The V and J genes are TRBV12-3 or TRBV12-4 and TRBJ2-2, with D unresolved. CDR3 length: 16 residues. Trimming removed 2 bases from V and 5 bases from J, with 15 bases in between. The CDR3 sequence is CASSLREMRTTGELFF. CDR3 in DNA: TGTGCCAGCAGTTTACGTGAGATGCGAACAACCGGGGAGCTGTTTTTT.

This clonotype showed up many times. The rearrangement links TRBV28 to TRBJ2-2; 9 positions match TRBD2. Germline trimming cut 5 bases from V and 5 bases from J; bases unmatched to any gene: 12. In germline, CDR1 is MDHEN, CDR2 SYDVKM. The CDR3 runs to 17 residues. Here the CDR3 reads CASSPLPGGRVTGELFF. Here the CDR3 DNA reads TGTGCCAGCAGTCCCCTCCCCGGCGGGAGGGTAACCGGGGAGCTGTTTTTT.

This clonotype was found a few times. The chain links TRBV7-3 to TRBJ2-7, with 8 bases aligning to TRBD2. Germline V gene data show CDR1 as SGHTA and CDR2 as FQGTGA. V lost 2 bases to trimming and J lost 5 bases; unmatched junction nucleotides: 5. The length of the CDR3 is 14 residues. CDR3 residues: CASSLQAGANEQYF. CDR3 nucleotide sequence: TGTGCCAGCAGCTTACAAGCGGGAGCAAACGAGCAGTACTTC.

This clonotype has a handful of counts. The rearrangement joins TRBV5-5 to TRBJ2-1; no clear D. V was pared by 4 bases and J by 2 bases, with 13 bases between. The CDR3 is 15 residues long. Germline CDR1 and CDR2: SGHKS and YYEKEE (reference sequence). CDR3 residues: CASSLVITAYNEQFF. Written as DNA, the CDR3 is TGTGCCAGCAGCCTGGTGATAACGGCCTACAATGAGCAGTTCTTC.

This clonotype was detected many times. The CDR3 protein is CSPRVGREQFF. CDR3 DNA sequence: TGCAGTCCCCGGGTGGGGAGAGAGCAGTTCTTC. The V and J genes are TRBV20-1 and TRBJ2-1; perhaps TRBD2 as D (5 bases). Germline-derived CDR1 and CDR2 are DFQATT and SNEGSKA (reference sequence). The CDR3 has 11 amino acids. Between the trimmed V and J ends, which lost 8 bases and 10 bases, there was a span of 15 bases.

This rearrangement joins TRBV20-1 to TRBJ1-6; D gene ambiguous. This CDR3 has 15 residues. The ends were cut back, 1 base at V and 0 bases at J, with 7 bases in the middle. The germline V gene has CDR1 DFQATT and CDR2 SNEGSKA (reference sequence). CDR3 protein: CSARGPSSYNSPLHF. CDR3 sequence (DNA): TGCAGTGCTAGAGGGCCAAGCTCCTATAATTCACCCCTCCACTTT.

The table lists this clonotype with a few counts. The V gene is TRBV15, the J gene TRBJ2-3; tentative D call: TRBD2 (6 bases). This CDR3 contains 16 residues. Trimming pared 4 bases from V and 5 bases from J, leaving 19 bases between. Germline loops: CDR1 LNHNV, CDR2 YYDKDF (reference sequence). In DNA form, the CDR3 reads TGTGCCACCAGCACCCCCGCGGGGACTTGGCGAGATACGCAGTATTTT. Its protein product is CATSTPAGTWRDTQYF.